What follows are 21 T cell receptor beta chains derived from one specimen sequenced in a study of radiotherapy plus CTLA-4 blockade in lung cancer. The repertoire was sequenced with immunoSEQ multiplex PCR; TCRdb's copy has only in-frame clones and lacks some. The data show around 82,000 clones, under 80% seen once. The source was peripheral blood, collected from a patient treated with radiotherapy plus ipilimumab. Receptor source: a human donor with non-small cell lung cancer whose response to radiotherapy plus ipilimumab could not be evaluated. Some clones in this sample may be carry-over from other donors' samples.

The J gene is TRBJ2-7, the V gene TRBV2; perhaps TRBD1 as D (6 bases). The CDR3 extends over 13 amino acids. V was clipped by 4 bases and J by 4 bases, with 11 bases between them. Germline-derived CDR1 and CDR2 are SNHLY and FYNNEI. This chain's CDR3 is CASSVITGYEQYF. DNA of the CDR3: TGTGCCAGCAGTGTAATTACAGGGTACGAGCAGTACTTC.

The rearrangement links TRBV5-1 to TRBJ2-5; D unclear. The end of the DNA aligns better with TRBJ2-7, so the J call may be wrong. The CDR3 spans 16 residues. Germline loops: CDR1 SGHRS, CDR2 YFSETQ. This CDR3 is CASSSQGEALPYEQYF. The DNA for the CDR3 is TGCGCCAGCAGCTCTCAAGGAGAGGCTCTACCCTACGAGCAGTACTTC.

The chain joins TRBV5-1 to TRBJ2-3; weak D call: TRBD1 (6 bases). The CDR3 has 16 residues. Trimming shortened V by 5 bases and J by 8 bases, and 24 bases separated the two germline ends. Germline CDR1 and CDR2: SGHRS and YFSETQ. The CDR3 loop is CASRGEQGTHTGTQYF. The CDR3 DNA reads TGCGCCAGCAGGGGCGAACAGGGCACTCACACGGGTACGCAGTATTTT.

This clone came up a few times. The CDR3 bases are TGTGCCAGCAGTTTAGACAACTCCTACGAGCAGTACTTC. This codes for CASSLDNSYEQYF. V and J are TRBV6-6 and TRBJ2-7; D remains unclear. The CDR3 contains 13 residues. Germline CDR1 is MNHNY and CDR2 is SVGAGI (reference sequence). Trimming took off 4 bases at V and 0 bases at J, with 7 bases between the two ends.

For the CDR3, the DNA is TGTGCCAGCAGATCTACAGGGGGCCCTAATTCACCCCTCCACTTT. It is translated as CASRSTGGPNSPLHF. This chain connects TRBV5-5 to TRBJ1-6; 9 positions match TRBD1. After removal of 5 bases from V and 6 bases from J, the junction contained 6 bases not matched to a gene. From germline, CDR1 is SGHKS and CDR2 YYEKEE (reference sequence). This CDR3 region has 15 residues.

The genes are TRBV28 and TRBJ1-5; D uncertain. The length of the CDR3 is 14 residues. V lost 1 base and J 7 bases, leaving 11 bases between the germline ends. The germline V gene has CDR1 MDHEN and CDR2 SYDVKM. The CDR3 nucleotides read TGTGCCAGCAGTTTATTATCAGAGGGCCAGCCCCAGCATTTT. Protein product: CASSLLSEGQPQHF.

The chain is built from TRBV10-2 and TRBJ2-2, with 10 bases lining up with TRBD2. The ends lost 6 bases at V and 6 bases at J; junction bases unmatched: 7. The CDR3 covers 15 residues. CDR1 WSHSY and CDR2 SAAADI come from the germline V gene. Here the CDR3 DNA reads TGCGCCAGCAGATCTAGCGGGGGTTGGGCCGGGGAGCTGTTTTTT. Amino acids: CASRSSGGWAGELFF.

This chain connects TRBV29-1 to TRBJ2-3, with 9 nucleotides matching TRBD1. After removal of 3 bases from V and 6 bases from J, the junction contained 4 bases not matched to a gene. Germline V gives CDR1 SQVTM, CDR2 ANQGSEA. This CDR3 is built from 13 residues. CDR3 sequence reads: CSVEGQGWDTQYF. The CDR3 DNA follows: TGCAGCGTTGAGGGACAGGGATGGGATACGCAGTATTTT.

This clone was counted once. The CDR3 spells CASSQDIKGGTQPQHF. In DNA form, the CDR3 reads TGCGCCAGCAGCCAAGATATCAAGGGGGGGACTCAGCCCCAGCATTTT. The chain has TRBV4-1 and TRBJ1-5; TRBD1 is a possible D gene (6 bases). CDR3 length equals 16 residues. With 0 bases removed from V and 6 bases from J, the gap between germline ends came to 15 bases. Germline V CDR1 and CDR2: MGHRA, YSYEKL.

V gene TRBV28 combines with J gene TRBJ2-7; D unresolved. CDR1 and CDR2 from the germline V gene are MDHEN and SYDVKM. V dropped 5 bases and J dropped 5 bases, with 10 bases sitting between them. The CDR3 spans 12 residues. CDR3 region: CASSGPSDEQYF. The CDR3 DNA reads TGTGCCAGCAGTGGCCCCAGCGACGAGCAGTACTTC.

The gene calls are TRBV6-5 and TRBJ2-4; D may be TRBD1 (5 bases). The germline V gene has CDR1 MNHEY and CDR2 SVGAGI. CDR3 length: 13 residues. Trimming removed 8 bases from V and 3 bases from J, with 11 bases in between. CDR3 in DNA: TGTGCCAGCCGCAGGGTGGGCAAAAACATTCAGTACTTC. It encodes CASRRVGKNIQYF.

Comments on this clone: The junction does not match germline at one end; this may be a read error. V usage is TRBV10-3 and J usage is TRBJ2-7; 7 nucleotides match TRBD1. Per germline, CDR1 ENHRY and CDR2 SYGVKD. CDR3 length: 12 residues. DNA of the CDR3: TGTGCCATCAGTGAGTCGGGGCAGGGGGTCGCCTTC. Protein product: CAISESGQGVAF.

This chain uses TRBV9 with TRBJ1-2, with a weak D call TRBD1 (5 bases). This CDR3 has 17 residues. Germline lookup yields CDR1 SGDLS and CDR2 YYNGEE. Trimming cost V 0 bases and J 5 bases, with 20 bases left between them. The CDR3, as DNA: TGTGCCAGCAGCGTAGCATCGTCAGGGATCCTTTTATATGGCTACACCTTC. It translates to CASSVASSGILLYGYTF.

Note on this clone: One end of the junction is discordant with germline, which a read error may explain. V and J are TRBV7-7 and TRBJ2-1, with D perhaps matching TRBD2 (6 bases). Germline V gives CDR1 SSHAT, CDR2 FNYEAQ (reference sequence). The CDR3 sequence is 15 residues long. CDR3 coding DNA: TGTGCTAGCAGCTTAGGAAGCGGGCATTACAATGAGCAGTTCTTC. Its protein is CASSLGSGHYNEQFF. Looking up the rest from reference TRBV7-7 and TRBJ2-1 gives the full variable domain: GAGVSQSPRYKVTKRGQDVTLRCDPISSHATLYWYQQALGQGPEFLTYFNYEAQPDKSGLPSDRFSAERPEGSISTLTIQRTEQRDSAMYRCASSLGSGHYNEQFFGPGTRLTVL.

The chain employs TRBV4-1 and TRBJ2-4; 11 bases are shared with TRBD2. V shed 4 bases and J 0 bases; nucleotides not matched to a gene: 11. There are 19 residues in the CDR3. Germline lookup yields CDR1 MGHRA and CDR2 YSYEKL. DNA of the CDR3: TGCGCCAGCAGCCCGCGCGGGCTAGCGGGGGGCCTAGCCAAAAACATTCAGTACTTC. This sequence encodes CASSPRGLAGGLAKNIQYF.

CDR3 nucleotide sequence: TGTGCCAGCAGCTTGTTACATCCGAACACTGAAGCTTTCTTT. It codes for CASSLLHPNTEAFF. The chain couples TRBV7-9 to TRBJ1-1; D is unclear. CDR1 is SEHNR, CDR2 FQNEAQ, per germline (reference sequence). Trimming took 3 bases from V and 1 from J, leaving 9 bases between them. The CDR3 runs to 14 residues.

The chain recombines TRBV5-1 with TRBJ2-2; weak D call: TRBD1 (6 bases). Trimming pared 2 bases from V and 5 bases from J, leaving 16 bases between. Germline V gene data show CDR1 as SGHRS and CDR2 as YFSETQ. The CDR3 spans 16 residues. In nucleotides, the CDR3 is TGCGCCAGCAGCTTACGAACAGGGTGGGGGACCGGGGAGCTGTTTTTT. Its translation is CASSLRTGWGTGELFF.

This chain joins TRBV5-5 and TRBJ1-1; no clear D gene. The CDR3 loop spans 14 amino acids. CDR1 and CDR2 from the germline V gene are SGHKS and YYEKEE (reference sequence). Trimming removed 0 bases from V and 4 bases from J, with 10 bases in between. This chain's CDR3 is CASSLVQNPTEAFF. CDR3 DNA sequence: TGTGCCAGCAGCTTGGTTCAGAACCCCACTGAAGCTTTCTTT.

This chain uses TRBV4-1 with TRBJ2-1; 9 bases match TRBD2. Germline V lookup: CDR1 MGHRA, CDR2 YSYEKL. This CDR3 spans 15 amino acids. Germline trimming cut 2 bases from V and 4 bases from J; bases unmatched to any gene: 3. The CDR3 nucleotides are TGCGCCAGCAGCCAATCTAGCGGGGTTTACAATGAGCAGTTCTTC. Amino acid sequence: CASSQSSGVYNEQFF.

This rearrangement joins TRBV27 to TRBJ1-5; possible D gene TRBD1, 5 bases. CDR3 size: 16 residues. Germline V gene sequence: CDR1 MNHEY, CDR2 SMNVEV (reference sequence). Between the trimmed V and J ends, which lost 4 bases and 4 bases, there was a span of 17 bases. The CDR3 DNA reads TGTGCCAGCAGTTACTCCCGGGACTTAGTAAATCAGCCCCAGCATTTT. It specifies CASSYSRDLVNQPQHF.

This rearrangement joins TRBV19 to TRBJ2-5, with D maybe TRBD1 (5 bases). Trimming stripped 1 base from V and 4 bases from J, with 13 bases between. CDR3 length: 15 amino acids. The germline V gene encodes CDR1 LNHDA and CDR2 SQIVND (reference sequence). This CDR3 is CASSIGGSSRETQYF. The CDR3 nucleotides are TGTGCCAGTAGTATAGGGGGCTCGTCCCGAGAGACCCAGTACTTC. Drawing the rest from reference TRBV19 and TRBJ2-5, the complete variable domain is DGGITQSPKYLFRKEGQNVTLSCEQNLNHDAMYWYRQDPGQGLRLIYYSQIVNDFQKGDIAEGYSVSREKKESFPLTVTSAQKNPTAFYLCASSIGGSSRETQYFGPGTRLLVL.